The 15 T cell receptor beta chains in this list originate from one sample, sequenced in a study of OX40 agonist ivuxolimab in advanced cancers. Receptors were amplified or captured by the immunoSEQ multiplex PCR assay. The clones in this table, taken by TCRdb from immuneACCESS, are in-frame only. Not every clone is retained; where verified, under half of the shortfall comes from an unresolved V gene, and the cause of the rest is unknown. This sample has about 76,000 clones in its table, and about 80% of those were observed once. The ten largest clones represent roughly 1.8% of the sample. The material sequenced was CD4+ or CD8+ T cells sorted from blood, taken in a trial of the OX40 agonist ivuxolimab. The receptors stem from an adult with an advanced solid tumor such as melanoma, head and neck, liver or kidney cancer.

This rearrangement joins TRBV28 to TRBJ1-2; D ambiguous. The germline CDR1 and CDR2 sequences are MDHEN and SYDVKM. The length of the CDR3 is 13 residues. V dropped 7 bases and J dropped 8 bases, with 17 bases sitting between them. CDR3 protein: CASTLDRLEGYTF. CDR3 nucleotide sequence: TGTGCCAGCACCCTGGACCGGCTCGAGGGCTACACCTTC.

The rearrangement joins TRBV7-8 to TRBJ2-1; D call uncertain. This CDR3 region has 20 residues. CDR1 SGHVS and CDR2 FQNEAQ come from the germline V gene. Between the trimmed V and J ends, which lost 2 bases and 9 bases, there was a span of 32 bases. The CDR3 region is CASSLFHPTSPKLKGVEQFF. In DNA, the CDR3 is TGTGCCAGCAGCTTATTTCATCCGACTTCACCGAAGCTTAAGGGCGTTGAGCAGTTCTTC.

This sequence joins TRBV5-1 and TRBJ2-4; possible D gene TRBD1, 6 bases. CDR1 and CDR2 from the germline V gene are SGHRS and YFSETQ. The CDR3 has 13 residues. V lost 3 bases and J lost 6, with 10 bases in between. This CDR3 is CASSSDRRNIQYF. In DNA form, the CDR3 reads TGCGCCAGCAGCTCGGACAGAAGAAACATTCAGTACTTC.

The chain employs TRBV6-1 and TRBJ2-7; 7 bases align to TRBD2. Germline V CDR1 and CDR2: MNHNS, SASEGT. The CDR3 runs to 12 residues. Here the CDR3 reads CGCGGAPREQYF. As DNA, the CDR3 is TGTGGTTGCGGGGGAGCCCCTCGTGAGCAGTACTTC.

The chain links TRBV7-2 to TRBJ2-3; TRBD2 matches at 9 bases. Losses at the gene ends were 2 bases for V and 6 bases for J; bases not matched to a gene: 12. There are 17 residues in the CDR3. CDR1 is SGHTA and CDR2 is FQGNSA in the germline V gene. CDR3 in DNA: TGTGCCAGCAGCTTAAGGGTAGCGGGAGCTCATTTCGATACGCAGTATTTT. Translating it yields CASSLRVAGAHFDTQYF.

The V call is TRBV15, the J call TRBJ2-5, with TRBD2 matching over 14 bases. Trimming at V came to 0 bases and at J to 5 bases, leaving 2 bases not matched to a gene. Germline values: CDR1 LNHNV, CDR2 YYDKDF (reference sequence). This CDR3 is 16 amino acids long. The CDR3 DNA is TGTGCCACCAGCAGAGACGGACTAGCGGGAGGTGAGACCCAGTACTTC. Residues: CATSRDGLAGGETQYF.

The CDR3 reads CASSDARQDRAEGYTF. The DNA of the CDR3 is TGCGCCAGCAGTGACGCCAGACAGGACCGTGCGGAGGGCTACACCTTC. The chain couples TRBV10-1 to TRBJ1-2; possibly TRBD1 for D (6 bases). Trimming removed 3 bases from V and 8 bases from J, with 22 bases in between. Germline CDR1 and CDR2: WNHNN and SYGVQD (reference sequence). CDR3 length equals 16 residues.

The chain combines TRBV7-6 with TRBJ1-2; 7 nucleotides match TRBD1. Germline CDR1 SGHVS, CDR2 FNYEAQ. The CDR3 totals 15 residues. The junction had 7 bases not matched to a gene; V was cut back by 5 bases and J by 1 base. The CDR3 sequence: CASSQGGQGNYGYTF. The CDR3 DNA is TGTGCCAGCAGCCAGGGGGGCCAGGGTAACTATGGCTACACCTTC.

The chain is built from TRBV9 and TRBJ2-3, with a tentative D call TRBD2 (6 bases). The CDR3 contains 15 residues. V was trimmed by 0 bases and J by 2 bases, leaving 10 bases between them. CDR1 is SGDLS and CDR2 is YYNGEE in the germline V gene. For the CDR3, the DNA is TGTGCCAGCAGCGTAGGCGCGGGACTCACAGATACGCAGTATTTT. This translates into CASSVGAGLTDTQYF.

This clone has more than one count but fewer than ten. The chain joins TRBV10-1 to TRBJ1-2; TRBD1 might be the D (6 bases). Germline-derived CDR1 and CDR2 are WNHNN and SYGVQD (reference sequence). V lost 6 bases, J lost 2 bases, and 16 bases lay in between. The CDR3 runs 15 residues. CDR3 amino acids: CASRKPNRVNYGYTF. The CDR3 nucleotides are TGCGCCAGCAGGAAGCCAAACAGGGTAAACTATGGCTACACCTTC.

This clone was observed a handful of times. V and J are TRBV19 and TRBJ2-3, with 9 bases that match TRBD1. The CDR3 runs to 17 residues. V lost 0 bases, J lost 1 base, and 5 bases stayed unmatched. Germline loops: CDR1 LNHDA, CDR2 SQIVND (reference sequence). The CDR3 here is CASSIEGQGLGTDTQYF. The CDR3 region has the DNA TGTGCCAGTAGTATAGAGGGACAGGGCCTGGGCACAGATACGCAGTATTTT. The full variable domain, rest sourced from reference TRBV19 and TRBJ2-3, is DGGITQSPKYLFRKEGQNVTLSCEQNLNHDAMYWYRQDPGQGLRLIYYSQIVNDFQKGDIAEGYSVSREKKESFPLTVTSAQKNPTAFYLCASSIEGQGLGTDTQYFGPGTRLTVL.

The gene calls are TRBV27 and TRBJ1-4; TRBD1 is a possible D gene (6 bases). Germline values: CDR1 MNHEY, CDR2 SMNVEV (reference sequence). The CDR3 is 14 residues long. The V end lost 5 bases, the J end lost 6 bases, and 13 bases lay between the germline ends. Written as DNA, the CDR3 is TGTGCCAGCAGTCCGCAGGGGTATGATGAAAAACTGTTTTTT. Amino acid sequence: CASSPQGYDEKLFF.

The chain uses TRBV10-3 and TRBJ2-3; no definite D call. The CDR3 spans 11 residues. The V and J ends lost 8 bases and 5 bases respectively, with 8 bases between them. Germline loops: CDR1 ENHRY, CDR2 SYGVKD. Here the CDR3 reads CAIAIEDTQYF. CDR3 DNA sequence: TGTGCCATCGCCATCGAAGATACGCAGTATTTT.

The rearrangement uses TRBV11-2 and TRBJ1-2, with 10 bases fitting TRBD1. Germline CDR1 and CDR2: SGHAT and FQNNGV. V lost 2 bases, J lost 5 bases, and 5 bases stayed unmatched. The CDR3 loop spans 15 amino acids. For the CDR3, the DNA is TGTGCCAGCAGCTTATCGGGACAGGGGTATTATGGCTACACCTTC. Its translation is CASSLSGQGYYGYTF.

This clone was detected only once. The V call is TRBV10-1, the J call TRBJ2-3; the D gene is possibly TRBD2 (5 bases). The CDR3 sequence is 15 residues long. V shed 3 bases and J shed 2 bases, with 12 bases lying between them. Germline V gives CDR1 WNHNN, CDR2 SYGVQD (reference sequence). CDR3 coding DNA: TGCGCCAGCAGTGAACTAGATGACCCCACAGATACGCAGTATTTT. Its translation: CASSELDDPTDTQYF.